Listed below are T cell receptor beta chains from one sample, sequenced in a study of beta chain features in type 1 diabetes. The method was immunoSEQ multiplex PCR; TCRdb's version includes in-frame clones alone and lacks a portion of them. This sample yields 300,000 or so clones, of which 7.5% to 9% are seen a single time; around 0.45% belongs to the top ten. The sequencing sample was made of central memory CD4+ T cells from blood. These receptors all come from a woman between 18 and 29 years old in good health. Both conserved end residues are part of each CDR3. A D gene is named only where the DNA matches it firmly. A row's size may be missing; if present it is once, few, many or a size class.

D gene	clone size	V gene	CDR3 length	J gene	CDR3 protein	CDR3 DNA
NA	many	TRBV18	12	TRBJ1-1	CASSPQRAEAFF	TGTGCCAGCTCACCCCAACGCGCTGAAGCTTTCTTT
NA	NA	TRBV7-2	15	TRBJ2-2	CASSLGAAQNGELFF	TGTGCCAGCAGCTTAGGGGCAGCTCAGAACGGGGAGCTGTTTTTT
TRBD1	NA	TRBV6-1	15	TRBJ2-4	CASSEVGTGTSIQYF	TGTGCCAGCAGTGAAGTAGGGACAGGGACAAGTATTCAGTACTTC
NA	few	TRBV5-1	16	TRBJ1-3	CASSLNGILSGNTIYF	TGCGCCAGCAGCTTGAACGGGATCCTCTCTGGAAACACCATATATTTT
NA	few	TRBV4-2	17	TRBJ1-4	CASSQDRAPATNEKLFF	TGTGCCAGCAGCCAAGATCGCGCGCCAGCAACTAATGAAAAACTGTTTTTT
TRBD1	NA	TRBV28	16	TRBJ2-1	CASTPRDRDRGNEQFF	TGTGCCAGCACCCCACGGGACAGGGATAGGGGCAATGAGCAGTTCTTC
NA	many	TRBV7-9	14	TRBJ2-3	CASSPQLAADTQYF	TGTGCCAGCAGCCCCCAACTAGCCGCAGATACGCAGTATTTT
TRBD2	few	TRBV19	16	TRBJ2-1	CASSIRLAGGPFEQFF	TGTGCCAGTAGTATTCGTCTAGCGGGAGGGCCATTTGAGCAGTTCTTC
TRBD2	NA	TRBV5-4	16	TRBJ2-1	CASSPLAGVSYNEQFF	TGTGCCAGCAGCCCCCTAGCGGGAGTCTCCTACAATGAGCAGTTCTTC
NA	NA	TRBV27	15	TRBJ2-6	CASSLIESGANVLTF	TGTGCCAGCAGTTTAATAGAATCTGGGGCCAACGTCCTGACTTTC
TRBD1	few	TRBV25-1	16	TRBJ2-7	CASSLEGQGGTYEQYF	TGTGCCAGCAGTCTAGAGGGACAGGGAGGTACCTACGAGCAGTACTTC
TRBD2	NA	TRBV7-2	14	TRBJ2-1	CASSRSGTSNEQFF	TGTGCCAGCAGCCGATCCGGGACTAGTAATGAGCAGTTCTTC
NA	few	TRBV7-2	15	TRBJ2-2	CASSLSLPNTGELFF	TGTGCCAGCAGCTTAAGTCTACCGAACACCGGGGAGCTGTTTTTT
NA	few	TRBV19	14	TRBJ1-5	CASSIAGLHQPQHF	TGTGCCAGTAGTATAGCGGGGCTCCATCAGCCCCAGCATTTT
NA	few	TRBV6-1	16	TRBJ2-2	CASSGTWTGPTGELFF	TGTGCCAGCAGTGGAACCTGGACGGGCCCAACCGGGGAGCTGTTTTTT
NA	NA	TRBV14	13	TRBJ2-5	CASSQVREGTQYF	TGTGCCAGCAGCCAAGTTAGGGAAGGGACCCAGTACTTC
TRBD2	NA	TRBV7-3	14	TRBJ2-1	CASSWTSDDNEQFF	TGTGCCAGCAGCTGGACTAGCGACGACAATGAGCAGTTCTTC
NA	NA	TRBV19	17	TRBJ2-1	CASSEFRLVGRYNEQFF	TGTGCCAGTAGTGAGTTTAGACTGGTGGGTAGATACAATGAGCAGTTCTTC
NA	few	TRBV28	13	TRBJ2-5	CASRAGLRETQYF	TGTGCCAGCAGGGCGGGACTGAGAGAGACCCAGTACTTC